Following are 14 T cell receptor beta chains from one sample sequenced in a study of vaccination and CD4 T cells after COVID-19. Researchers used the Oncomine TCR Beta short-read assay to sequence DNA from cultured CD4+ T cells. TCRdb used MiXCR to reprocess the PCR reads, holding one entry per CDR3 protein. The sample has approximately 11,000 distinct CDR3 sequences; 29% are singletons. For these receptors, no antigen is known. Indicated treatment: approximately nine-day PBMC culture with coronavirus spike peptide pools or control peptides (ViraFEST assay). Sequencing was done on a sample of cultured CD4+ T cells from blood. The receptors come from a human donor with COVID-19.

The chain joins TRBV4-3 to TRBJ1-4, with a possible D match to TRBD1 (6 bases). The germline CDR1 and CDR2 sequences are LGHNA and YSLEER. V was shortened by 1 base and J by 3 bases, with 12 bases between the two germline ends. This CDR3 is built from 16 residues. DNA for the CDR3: TGCGCCAGCAGCCAAGGATGGGGGGCTCCTAATGAAAAACTGTTTTTT. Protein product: CASSQGWGAPNEKLFF.

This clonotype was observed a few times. The chain's CDR3 is CAISAGGGLAKNIQYF. In nucleotides, the CDR3 is TGTGCCATCAGTGCTGGTGGGGGGTTAGCCAAAAACATTCAGTACTTC. V is TRBV10-3 and J is TRBJ2-4; tentative D call: TRBD2 (6 bases). V was pared by 4 bases and J by 0 bases, with 13 bases between. The CDR3 is made up of 16 amino acids. Germline CDR1 and CDR2: ENHRY and SYGVKD.

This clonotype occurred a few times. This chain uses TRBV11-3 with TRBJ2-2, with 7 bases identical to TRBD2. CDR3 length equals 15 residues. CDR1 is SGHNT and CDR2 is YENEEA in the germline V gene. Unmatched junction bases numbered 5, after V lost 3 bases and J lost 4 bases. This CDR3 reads CASSLGGEATGELFF. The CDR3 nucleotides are TGTGCCAGCAGCTTGGGGGGGGAGGCCACCGGGGAGCTGTTTTTT.

CDR3 loop: CASSRPSSYEQYF. DNA of the CDR3: TGTGCCAGCAGCCGACCGAGCTCCTACGAGCAGTACTTC. V and J are TRBV7-9 and TRBJ2-7, with unresolved D. This CDR3 has 13 amino acids. Per the germline V gene, CDR1 is SEHNR and CDR2 is FQNEAQ (reference sequence). The germline V and J ends were trimmed by 5 bases and 0 bases, with 8 bases remaining between them.

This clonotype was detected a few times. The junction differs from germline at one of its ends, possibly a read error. In nucleotides, the CDR3 is TGTGCCAGCAGCTTAGTGGGGGCAGTTAATCAGTCCCAGCATTTT. This encodes CASSLVGAVNQSQHF. The chain is built from TRBV7-8 and TRBJ1-5, with a tentative D call TRBD1 (6 bases). CDR3 length equals 15 residues. Per germline, CDR1 SGHVS and CDR2 FQNEAQ. The entire variable domain, with the rest obtained from reference TRBV7-8 and TRBJ1-5, is as follows: GAGVSQSPRYKVAKRGQDVALRCDPISGHVSLFWYQQALGQGPEFLTYFQNEAQLDKSGLPSDRFFAERPEGSVSTLKIQRTQQEDSAVYLCASSLVGAVNQSQHFGDGTRLSIL.

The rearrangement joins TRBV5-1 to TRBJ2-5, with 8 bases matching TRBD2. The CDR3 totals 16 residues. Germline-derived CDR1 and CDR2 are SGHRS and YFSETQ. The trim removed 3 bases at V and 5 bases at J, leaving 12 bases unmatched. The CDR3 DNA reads TGCGCCAGCAGCTCTTTAGGGAGCGGGGGAGGGGAGACCCAGTACTTC. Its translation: CASSSLGSGGGETQYF.

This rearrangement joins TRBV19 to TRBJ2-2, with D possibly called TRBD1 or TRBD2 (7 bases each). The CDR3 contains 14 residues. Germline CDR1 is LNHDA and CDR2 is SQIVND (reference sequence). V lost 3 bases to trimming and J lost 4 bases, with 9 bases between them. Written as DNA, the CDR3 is TGTGCCAGTAGTATCAGGGGGGGCACCGGGGAGCTGTTTTTT. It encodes CASSIRGGTGELFF.

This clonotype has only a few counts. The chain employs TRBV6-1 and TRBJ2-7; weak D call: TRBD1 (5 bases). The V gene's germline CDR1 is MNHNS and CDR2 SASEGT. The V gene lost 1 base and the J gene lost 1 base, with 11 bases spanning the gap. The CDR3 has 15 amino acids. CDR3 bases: TGTGCCAGCAGTGAAGTTATGGACACGTCCTACGAGCAGTACTTC. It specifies CASSEVMDTSYEQYF.

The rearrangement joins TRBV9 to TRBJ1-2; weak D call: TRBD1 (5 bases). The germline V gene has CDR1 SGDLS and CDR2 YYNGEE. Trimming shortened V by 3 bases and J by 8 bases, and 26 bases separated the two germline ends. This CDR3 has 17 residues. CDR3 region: CASSEQADTRVSSGYTF. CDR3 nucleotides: TGTGCCAGCAGCGAACAGGCGGATACCAGGGTTTCGTCCGGCTACACCTTC. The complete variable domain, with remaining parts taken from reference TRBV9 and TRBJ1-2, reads DSGVTQTPKHLITATGQRVTLRCSPRSGDLSVYWYQQSLDQGLQFLIQYYNGEERAKGNILERFSAQQFPDLHSELNLSSLELGDSALYFCASSEQADTRVSSGYTFGSGTRLTVV.

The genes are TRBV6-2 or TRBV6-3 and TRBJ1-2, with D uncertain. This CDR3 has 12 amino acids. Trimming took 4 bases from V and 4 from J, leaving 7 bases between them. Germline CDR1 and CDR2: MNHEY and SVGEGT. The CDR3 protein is CASSSYSYGYTF. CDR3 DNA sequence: TGTGCCAGCAGTTCTTACAGCTATGGCTACACCTTC.

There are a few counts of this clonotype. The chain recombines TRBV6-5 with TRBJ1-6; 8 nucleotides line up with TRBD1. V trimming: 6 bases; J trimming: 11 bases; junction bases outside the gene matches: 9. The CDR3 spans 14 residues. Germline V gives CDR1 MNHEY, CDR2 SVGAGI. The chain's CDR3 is CASSYGQGGAPLHF. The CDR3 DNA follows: TGTGCCAGCAGCTACGGACAGGGAGGAGCACCCCTCCACTTT.

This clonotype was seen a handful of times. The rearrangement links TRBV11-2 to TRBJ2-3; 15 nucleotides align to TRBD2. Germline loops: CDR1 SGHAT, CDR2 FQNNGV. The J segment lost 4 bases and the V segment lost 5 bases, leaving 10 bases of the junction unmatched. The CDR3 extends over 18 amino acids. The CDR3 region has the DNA TGTGCCAGCAGCCCCGGACTAGCGGGGGGGTCCTACGCAGATACGCAGTATTTT. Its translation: CASSPGLAGGSYADTQYF. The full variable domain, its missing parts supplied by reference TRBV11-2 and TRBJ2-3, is EAGVAQSPRYKIIEKRQSVAFWCNPISGHATLYWYQQILGQGPKLLIQFQNNGVVDDSQLPKDRFSAERLKGVDSTLKIQPAKLEDSAVYLCASSPGLAGGSYADTQYFGPGTRLTVL.

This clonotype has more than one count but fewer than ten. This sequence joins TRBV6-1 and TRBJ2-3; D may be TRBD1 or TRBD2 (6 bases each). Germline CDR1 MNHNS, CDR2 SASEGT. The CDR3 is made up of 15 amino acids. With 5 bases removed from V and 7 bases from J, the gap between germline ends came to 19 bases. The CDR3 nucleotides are TGTGCCAGCAGTCCCCCCCCTGGGGGGCCAAATACGCAGTATTTT. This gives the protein CASSPPPGGPNTQYF.

The CDR3 bases are TGTGCCAGCAGCCTAAGGGGAGGGGCAGAAGAGCAGTACTTC. Translated, it gives CASSLRGGAEEQYF. The rearrangement joins TRBV11-2 to TRBJ2-7; 7 bases line up with TRBD2. J lost 7 bases, V lost 5 bases, and 11 bases had no gene match. Germline CDR1 is SGHAT and CDR2 is FQNNGV. CDR3 size: 14 residues.